These 29 T cell receptor beta chains came from one sample sequenced in a study of blood T cell repertoires in COVID-19. Generated by immunoSEQ multiplex PCR, the TCRdb table keeps only in-frame clones and is missing some. The table has around 18,000 clones, roughly 89% seen once. The sequencing input was peripheral blood. The origin of the receptors is a man in his 60s with active COVID-19.

The chain combines TRBV6-5 with TRBJ1-2, with a weak D call TRBD1 (5 bases). Germline CDR1 is MNHEY and CDR2 is SVGAGI. The CDR3 runs 14 residues. V lost 0 bases and J lost 5, with 10 bases in between. CDR3 nucleotides: TGTGCCAGCAGTTACTCGACAGCTTCGTATGGCTACACCTTC. The encoded protein is CASSYSTASYGYTF.

The rearrangement links TRBV27 to TRBJ2-7; 7 nucleotides match TRBD1. Germline V CDR1 and CDR2: MNHEY, SMNVEV (reference sequence). CDR3 length equals 14 residues. Trimming took 3 bases from V and 6 from J; bases not matched to a gene: 8. As DNA, the CDR3 is TGTGCCAGCAGTTTGACAGGGTTAGTGCGCGAGCAGTACTTC. The encoded protein is CASSLTGLVREQYF.

The chain recombines TRBV28 with TRBJ2-7, with 9 bases aligning to TRBD2. CDR3 length: 13 residues. Trimming at V came to 7 bases and at J to 2 bases, leaving 3 bases not matched to a gene. The germline gives CDR1 MDHEN, CDR2 SYDVKM. CDR3 in DNA: TGTGCCAGCATAGCGGGGGCCCCCTACGAGCAGTACTTC. Translating gives CASIAGAPYEQYF.

The chain links TRBV30 to TRBJ1-1; unclear D gene. This CDR3 is built from 12 residues. Trimming shortened V by 3 bases and J by 7 bases, and 12 bases separated the two germline ends. Germline CDR1 reads GTSNPN; CDR2 reads SVGIG (reference sequence). The CDR3 DNA is TGTGCCTGGAGGACGACACGGGATGAAGCTTTCTTT. It yields the protein CAWRTTRDEAFF.

The J gene is TRBJ2-1, the V gene TRBV30; perhaps TRBD2 as D (7 bases). The CDR3 loop spans 15 amino acids. Trimming removed 0 bases from V and 7 bases from J, with 16 bases in between. Germline assignment: CDR1 GTSNPN and CDR2 SVGIG (reference sequence). The CDR3 coding sequence is TGTGCCTGGAGTGTTCAAGGCGGGGGCCCGAATGAGCAGTTCTTC. It yields the protein CAWSVQGGGPNEQFF.

This clone was seen once. The chain links TRBV29-1 to TRBJ2-5; possible D gene TRBD1, 6 bases. The CDR3 covers 12 residues. In germline, CDR1 is SQVTM, CDR2 ANQGSEA. Trimming shortened V by 6 bases and J by 9 bases, and 17 bases separated the two germline ends. The CDR3 nucleotides are TGCAGCGTCGACAGGCCCTTTTCGGCCCAGTACTTC. This sequence encodes CSVDRPFSAQYF.

The rearrangement joins TRBV9 to TRBJ2-4; D perhaps matches TRBD1 (6 bases). The CDR3 is made up of 12 amino acids. The V end was cut by 4 bases, the J end by 9 bases, with 11 bases between. The germline CDR1 and CDR2 sequences are SGDLS and YYNGEE. The CDR3 loop is CASSSDSVIQYF. The DNA for the CDR3 is TGTGCCAGCAGCTCGGACAGTGTCATTCAGTACTTC.

The chain has TRBV28 and TRBJ1-1; 10 bases map to TRBD1. The CDR3 sequence is 16 residues long. Germline trimming cut 7 bases from V and 1 base from J; bases unmatched to any gene: 9. Germline assignment: CDR1 MDHEN and CDR2 SYDVKM. CDR3 bases: TGTGCCAGCATCACTAGGGGGACAGGGGCGAACACTGAAGCTTTCTTT. Translation gives CASITRGTGANTEAFF.

The chain links TRBV5-4 to TRBJ2-3, with 7 nucleotides matching TRBD1. The junction had 11 bases not matched to a gene; V was cut back by 5 bases and J by 2 bases. The CDR3 loop spans 16 amino acids. Germline CDR1 is SGHNT and CDR2 is YYREEE (reference sequence). The CDR3 is CASRGSRGRFTDTQYF. CDR3 coding DNA: TGTGCCAGCAGGGGTAGTAGGGGGCGCTTCACAGATACGCAGTATTTT.

The chain couples TRBV30 to TRBJ2-3; 7 nucleotides agree with TRBD2. The CDR3 runs 19 residues. Per germline, CDR1 GTSNPN and CDR2 SVGIG (reference sequence). The V gene end was trimmed by 0 bases and the J gene end by 2 bases; junction bases not matched to a gene: 17. Here the CDR3 reads CAWSVRGLRPSGATDTQYF. CDR3 sequence (DNA): TGTGCCTGGAGTGTAAGGGGCCTAAGACCTAGCGGAGCCACAGATACGCAGTATTTT. The complete variable domain, with remaining parts taken from reference TRBV30 and TRBJ2-3, reads SQTIHQWPATLVQPVGSPLSLECTVEGTSNPNLYWYRQAAGRGLQLLFYSVGIGQISSEVPQNLSASRPQDRQFILSSKKLLLSDSGFYLCAWSVRGLRPSGATDTQYFGPGTRLTVL.

The chain has TRBV2 and TRBJ1-1, with D possibly matching TRBD1 (6 bases). The germline V and J ends were trimmed by 6 bases and 6 bases, with 17 bases remaining between them. The CDR3 sequence is 14 residues long. Per germline, CDR1 SNHLY and CDR2 FYNNEI. The CDR3 sequence: CASRAGRGGPEAFF. The CDR3 nucleotides read TGTGCCAGCAGAGCAGGACGCGGGGGGCCTGAAGCTTTCTTT.

The chain employs TRBV5-4 and TRBJ1-1, with D unclear. The V end was cut by 3 bases, the J end by 3 bases, with 12 bases between. This CDR3 region has 14 residues. Germline assignment: CDR1 SGHNT and CDR2 YYREEE (reference sequence). The CDR3 nucleotides read TGTGCCAGCAGCTGGGCGGTGGAGGACACTGAAGCTTTCTTT. Amino acid sequence: CASSWAVEDTEAFF. Filled out from reference TRBV5-4 and TRBJ1-1, the complete variable domain reads ETGVTQSPTHLIKTRGQQVTLRCSSQSGHNTVSWYQQALGQGPQFIFQYYREEENGRGNFPPRFSGLQFPNYSSELNVNALELDDSALYLCASSWAVEDTEAFFGQGTRLTVV.

V gene TRBV24-1 combines with J gene TRBJ2-5, with D perhaps TRBD2 (5 bases). The CDR3 consists of 15 residues. Germline CDR1 KGHDR, CDR2 SFDVKD. The V end was cut by 1 base, the J end by 5 bases, with 13 bases between. For the CDR3, the DNA is TGTGCCACCAGTGATTTCACCGGGGATGGGGAGACCCAGTACTTC. Amino acids: CATSDFTGDGETQYF.

The chain uses TRBV5-1 and TRBJ2-3; D gene ambiguous. V lost 0 bases and J 2 bases, leaving 7 bases between the germline ends. Looked up from germline, CDR1 is SGHRS and CDR2 is YFSETQ. The CDR3 has 14 amino acids. The chain's CDR3 is CASSLDGVTDTQYF. For the CDR3, the DNA is TGCGCCAGCAGCTTGGACGGAGTCACAGATACGCAGTATTTT.

The chain carries TRBV28 and TRBJ1-1; a weak D match, TRBD1 (6 bases). This CDR3 is 14 amino acids long. CDR1 is MDHEN, CDR2 SYDVKM, per germline. The V gene lost 5 bases and the J gene lost 0 bases, with 10 bases spanning the gap. For the CDR3, the DNA is TGTGCCAGCAGTGCTTACAGGGTGAACACTGAAGCTTTCTTT. As protein: CASSAYRVNTEAFF.

The CDR3 is CASTRDRGRSEQYF. The CDR3 coding sequence is TGTGCCAGCACCCGGGACAGGGGGCGAAGCGAGCAGTACTTC. The chain combines TRBV27 with TRBJ2-7, with 12 bases lining up with TRBD1. The germline gives CDR1 MNHEY, CDR2 SMNVEV (reference sequence). J gave up 6 bases and V 7 bases, and 7 bases lay outside the gene matches. The CDR3 is 14 residues long.

In this sample, this clone turned up once. The genes are TRBV19 and TRBJ1-2; D is ambiguous. The CDR3 has 12 amino acids. Germline CDR1 is LNHDA and CDR2 is SQIVND (reference sequence). Trimming shortened V by 7 bases and J by 5 bases, and 11 bases separated the two germline ends. The CDR3 loop is CASIDYFYGYTF. In DNA, the CDR3 is TGTGCCAGTATAGACTATTTTTATGGCTACACCTTC.

The chain carries TRBV7-8 and TRBJ2-1; 12 positions agree with TRBD2. After removal of 5 bases from V and 3 bases from J, the junction contained 5 bases not matched to a gene. The CDR3 is made up of 16 amino acids. The germline V gene encodes CDR1 SGHVS and CDR2 FQNEAQ. CDR3 coding DNA: TGTGCCAGCAGCCCACTACTAGCGGGGGGCTACAATGAGCAGTTCTTC. The encoded protein is CASSPLLAGGYNEQFF.

This clone turned up a few times. CDR3 nucleotide sequence: TGTGCCAGTACCCGAGGGATCAATGAGCAGTTCTTC. Protein sequence: CASTRGINEQFF. This chain links TRBV19 with TRBJ2-1; maybe TRBD2 (5 bases). Germline values: CDR1 LNHDA, CDR2 SQIVND (reference sequence). Trimming shortened V by 7 bases and J by 6 bases, and 10 bases separated the two germline ends. There are 12 residues in the CDR3.

V is TRBV3-1 (or the pseudogene TRBV3-2) and J is TRBJ2-7; 8 bases match TRBD2. The CDR3 loop spans 15 amino acids. With V trimmed by 1 base and J by 6 bases, 8 bases remained unmatched. The germline V gene encodes CDR1 LGHDT and CDR2 YNNKEL (reference sequence). This chain's CDR3 is CASSQGWRGAGEQYF. The CDR3 nucleotides read TGTGCCAGCAGCCAAGGTTGGCGGGGGGCGGGCGAGCAGTACTTC.

Judged by abundance, this clone is medium-sized. Here the CDR3 reads CASSRGTEAFF. The CDR3 DNA reads as TGTGCCAGCAGCAGGGGGACTGAAGCTTTCTTT. The chain combines TRBV11-3 with TRBJ1-1, with D possibly matching TRBD1 (6 bases). The CDR3 runs to 11 residues. Trimming stripped 5 bases from V and 5 bases from J, with 6 bases between. The V gene's germline CDR1 is SGHNT and CDR2 YENEEA. The full variable domain, with the rest looked up from reference TRBV11-3 and TRBJ1-1, is EAGVVQSPRYKIIEKKQPVAFWCNPISGHNTLYWYLQNLGQGPELLIRYENEEAVDDSQLPKDRFSAERLKGVDSTLKIQPAELGDSAVYLCASSRGTEAFFGQGTRLTVV.

The chain combines TRBV19 with TRBJ2-7, with TRBD2 matching over 8 bases. Losses at the gene ends were 11 bases for V and 7 bases for J; bases not matched to a gene: 13. The germline V gene encodes CDR1 LNHDA and CDR2 SQIVND (reference sequence). The CDR3 is made up of 13 amino acids. DNA for the CDR3: TGTGCCGTTAGCGGCGGGGGGCCGGGGGAGCAGTACTTC. It codes for CAVSGGGPGEQYF.

CDR3: CASSQGGQFEARKLFF. The CDR3, as DNA: TGTGCCAGCAGCCAAGGAGGACAGTTTGAGGCGAGAAAACTGTTTTTT. V usage is TRBV3-1 (or the pseudogene TRBV3-2) and J usage is TRBJ1-4; tentatively, D is TRBD1 (6 bases). V was trimmed by 1 base and J by 10 bases, leaving 19 bases between them. The length of the CDR3 is 16 residues. The V gene's germline CDR1 is LGHDT and CDR2 YNNKEL (reference sequence).

The V call is TRBV18, the J call TRBJ1-1; D possibly corresponds to TRBD1 (5 bases). From germline, CDR1 is KGHSH and CDR2 LQKENI. Trimming left V 3 bases short and J 0 bases short, with 11 bases between. The length of the CDR3 is 15 residues. As DNA, the CDR3 is TGTGCCAGCTCACCGGCAGGGCTTCTGAACACTGAAGCTTTCTTT. Translation gives CASSPAGLLNTEAFF.

The chain recombines TRBV5-4 with TRBJ2-3; D gene uncertain. Trimming pared 2 bases from V and 3 bases from J, leaving 13 bases between. The germline gives CDR1 SGHNT, CDR2 YYREEE (reference sequence). This CDR3 comprises 15 residues. CDR3 DNA: TGTGCCAGCAGCTTTGACCGAGGAAAAACAGATACGCAGTATTTT. The encoded protein is CASSFDRGKTDTQYF.

The genes are TRBV2 and TRBJ1-1; a possible D gene is TRBD1 (6 bases). The germline gives CDR1 SNHLY, CDR2 FYNNEI. Trimming shortened V by 7 bases and J by 3 bases, and 9 bases separated the two germline ends. This CDR3 region has 12 residues. CDR3 coding DNA: TGTGCCAGCACCGACAGGTACACTGAAGCTTTCTTT. Encoded protein: CASTDRYTEAFF.

The chain recombines TRBV9 with TRBJ1-2, with 7 positions matching TRBD1. The CDR3 sequence is 13 residues long. J was trimmed by 5 bases and V by 4 bases; bases with no gene match: 5. Germline V lookup: CDR1 SGDLS, CDR2 YYNGEE. CDR3 nucleotide sequence: TGTGCCAGCAGCTTCACAGGGGATTATGGCTACACCTTC. This codes for CASSFTGDYGYTF. The entire variable domain, with the rest obtained from reference TRBV9 and TRBJ1-2, is as follows: DSGVTQTPKHLITATGQRVTLRCSPRSGDLSVYWYQQSLDQGLQFLIQYYNGEERAKGNILERFSAQQFPDLHSELNLSSLELGDSALYFCASSFTGDYGYTFGSGTRLTVV.

The genes are TRBV9 and TRBJ1-1, with TRBD1 matching over 8 bases. CDR1 is SGDLS and CDR2 is YYNGEE in the germline V gene. The CDR3 is 16 amino acids. V lost 0 bases and J lost 0; bases outside the gene matches: 4. CDR3 residues: CASSVGTGTMNTEAFF. CDR3 coding DNA: TGTGCCAGCAGCGTAGGGACAGGGACTATGAACACTGAAGCTTTCTTT.

The CDR3 protein is CAWKGTDNSPLHF. The CDR3 region has the DNA TGTGCCTGGAAGGGGACAGATAATTCACCCCTCCACTTT. The chain joins TRBV30 to TRBJ1-6; 7 bases fit TRBD1. CDR1 is GTSNPN, CDR2 SVGIG, per germline (reference sequence). CDR3 size: 13 residues. The ends lost 4 bases at V and 5 bases at J; junction bases unmatched: 2.